The T cell receptor beta chain under discussion was sequenced for a study of shared clonotypes between healthy human individuals (dated by TCRdb to 2020 to 2022). In terms of the full investigation: The cohort comprised two women and a few men aged 18 to 49 years. For each donor, CD4 naive and CD4 memory were each run on three plates, CD8 naive on two plates, and CD8 memory on one plate. To estimate repertoire size and how much clonotypes are shared between individuals, the study performed deep sequencing of blood TCR repertoires from a handful of healthy adults. Between about 0.9 and 10 billion PBMCs per donor were obtained by leukapheresis. Libraries were prepared and TCR repertoires were sequenced by different laboratories using diverse techniques, in order to increase sequencing depth and limit assay-specific biases. Results and caveats for the whole study, not just this receptor: Rarefaction of sorted-subset datasets indicated incomplete sequencing despite the large sequencing depth. Pairwise subsampling led to the expectation that sequencing depth would affect the degree of clonotype sharing among donors. Roughly 5% of naive CD4, roughly 3.6% of naive CD8, roughly 2.4% of memory CD4, and around 0.42% of memory CD8 clonotypes were shared across several donors. Only blood was sampled, and tissue TCR repertoires likely differ from those in blood. Higher generation probabilities were observed for clonotypes shared by all four sorted-subset donors than for non-shared clonotypes. Because the study included only a small number of donors, the genetic and exposure-history diversity represented was limited. Naive subsets generally had larger estimated clonotype richness than memory subsets did.

The CDR3 runs 14 amino acids, cysteine and phenylalanine included. Of all the DNA, just the CDR3 is kept, 42 bases in frame from base 1. The V and J ends are trimmed by 0 bases and 11 bases, leaving 11 bases between them. CDR1 and CDR2 are drawn from the germline V gene: MGHDK, SYGVNS. TCR CDR3 regions were amplified from genomic DNA by multiplex PCR using the deep immunoSEQ assay. For each cell subset, the extracted genomic DNA was distributed evenly across all wells of several immunoSEQ 96-well plates, and each plate served as one replicate. For sorted subsets, roughly 0.2 ug genomic DNA, equal to some 28,000 T cell genomes, was loaded into each replicate PCR. Purified libraries were measured with a Qubit 3.0 fluorometer, size-checked on a Bioanalyzer 2100, and measured again with the KAPA Library Quantification kit. Each immunoSEQ 96-well plate was sequenced on its own single-read 150-cycle Illumina NextSeq 550 flow cell. The original pipeline was this. Because the immunoSEQ output held only junctional sequences and lacked quality scores, the filtering could not match the filtering applied to full-length reads. To assign V/J genes and CDR3, sequences were annotated against IMGT germline references using PyIR, a Python wrapper for IgBLAST v1.9. Any read was removed if the V/J assignment was weak (E-value above 1e-6), the CDR3 was missing, or the read contained stop codons, out-of-frame junctions, or ambiguous translated residues. V3J clonotypes were defined as sequences sharing the same inferred V gene, J gene, and CDR3 amino acid sequence. Percentage overlap between repertoires was computed as shared unique clonotypes divided by the size of the smaller repertoire. Repertoire richness was assessed with RTK rarefaction, the Chao1 estimator, and Recon v2.1 estimates of unobserved clonotypes. Generation probabilities were computed with OLGA for all TCRbeta clonotypes obtained by the gDNA method from a few donors. TCRdb re-hosts the immuneACCESS table, in-frame sequences only. Its copies lack some clones; in the studies checked, an unresolved V gene accounts for under half of them, and the cause for the rest is not known. Clonal size and the V and J genes are those of that table, whereas D and trimming came from the DNA. The sample table contains more than 850,000 clones; only one count was recorded for around three quarters of them. The ten largest clones capture about 0.52% of the sample.

To note about this clone: Its target antigen remains unknown. Per-nucleotide qualities are absent, and no much larger clonotype sits a single base away.

The donors were healthy, HIV-negative adults who had no recently reported acute infections or vaccinations. All donors were Caucasian adults living in Nashville, Tennessee, USA. Magnetic negative selection was used to enrich CD4+ T cells, after which naive cells were positively selected on CD45RA and the negative fraction became the memory subset. Blood was collected by leukapheresis, and PBMCs were isolated by Ficoll-Histopaque density gradient centrifugation and then cryopreserved in liquid nitrogen vapor phase. Purity and quantity of every magnetically sorted T cell population were checked by analytical flow cytometry. Genomic DNA was isolated from every sorted fraction and measured by UV absorbance on a Nanodrop 2000c.

The source material was memory CD4+ T cells from PBMCs. Explained via the paper, the cell subset or site label denotes: CD45RA-negative fraction. This TCR was sampled from a man between 18 and 29 years old in good health. Some clones in this sample may be carry-over from other donors' samples. The chain couples TRBV25-1 to TRBJ1-6, with an unclear D gene assignment. At the DNA level, the sequence is TGTGCCAGCAGTGAATACAGTTCCGATCCACCCCTCCACTTT. Translated, it gives CASSEYSSDPPLHF.